This entry describes one T cell receptor (beta chain). These data are taken from a study of blood T cell repertoires in COVID-19. Study in general: COVID-19 samples from acute and convalescent phases originated in the United States, Italy and Spain. PBMCs, B-cell-depleted T cells, or T cells were the source of the cDNA or gDNA that made up the material.

Sequencing used immunoSEQ multiplex PCR; TCRdb keeps in-frame clones, though not all of them. Of just over 200,000 clones in the sample, around 84% are singletons; the top ten hold 5.9%. The receptor was derived from a man older than 75 with acute or convalescent COVID-19. Sequencing used peripheral blood.

The CDR3 nucleotides are TGTGCCAGTAGTATATGGTTCCTAGCGGGAGGGCGCCATGAGCAGTTCTTC. This sequence encodes CASSIWFLAGGRHEQFF. The chain recombines TRBV19 with TRBJ2-1; 12 positions agree with TRBD2. Germline V CDR1 and CDR2: LNHDA, SQIVND (reference sequence). This CDR3 has 17 amino acids. J gave up 8 bases and V 2 bases, and 10 bases lay outside the gene matches. The variable domain in full, completed from reference TRBV19 and TRBJ2-1, reads DGGITQSPKYLFRKEGQNVTLSCEQNLNHDAMYWYRQDPGQGLRLIYYSQIVNDFQKGDIAEGYSVSREKKESFPLTVTSAQKNPTAFYLCASSIWFLAGGRHEQFFGPGTRLTVL.